A selection of T cell receptor beta chains follows, all from one sample in a study of blood T cell repertoires in COVID-19. The protocol was immunoSEQ multiplex PCR, while the TCRdb copy is restricted to in-frame clones and leaves out a portion. The data hold about 140,000 clones, with approximately 87% observed a single time. The sample consisted of peripheral blood. Receptors were obtained from a woman in her 50s with active or convalescent COVID-19. The conserved cysteine and the conserved F or W are not part of the CDR3 here.

length	V	J	CDR3
12	TRBV7-9	TRBJ1-4	ASSSKQGEEKLF
16	TRBV21-1	TRBJ1-5	ASSKGVQMEGPDQPQH
11	TRBV9	TRBJ1-4	ASSNRGGEKLF
13	TRBV6-2/TRBV6-3	TRBJ1-2	ASSYSGFPTYGYT
11	TRBV6-5	TRBJ1-2	ASGEDRAYGYT
12	TRBV9	TRBJ1-2	ASSVGQGPYGYT
10	TRBV2	TRBJ2-3	ASRTLGHHND
16	TRBV7-9	TRBJ1-2	ASTPRPTSGIGNYGYT
14	TRBV7-2	TRBJ1-6	ASSPAGTGVNSPLH
10	TRBV6-6	TRBJ1-6	AGGQGDSPLH
9	TRBV5-1	TRBJ1-3	ASSRGNTIY
11	TRBV19	TRBJ2-5	ASSIVTGETQY
12	TRBV5-1	TRBJ1-5	ASSSTGLDQPQH
13	TRBV6-1	TRBJ1-2	ASSDAGRGRGGYT
17	TRBV28	TRBJ1-4	ASSSLKLDSGDNNEKLF
16	TRBV19	TRBJ2-3	ASRPRLGVAGSADTQY
12	TRBV4-3	TRBJ2-7	ASSQELQAYEQY
11	TRBV5-1	TRBJ2-7	ASSASGSGEQY
13	TRBV24-1	TRBJ1-3	ATSDSDSYGNTIY
15	TRBV4-3	TRBJ2-3	ASSQQFSGGITDTQY
13	TRBV3-1/TRBV3-2	TRBJ1-2	ASSQGTLINYGYT
15	TRBV7-9	TRBJ2-2	ASSRRGRGEDTGELF
13	TRBV7-3	TRBJ2-1	ASSLGLAGINEQF
14	TRBV7-9	TRBJ1-3	ASSISRVTFGNTIY
11	TRBV10-3	TRBJ1-2	AISEDRAYGYT
13	TRBV30	TRBJ1-1	ALAEGSPRRTEAF
12	TRBV7-6	TRBJ2-5	ASSFTGRQETQY
15	TRBV6-2/TRBV6-3	TRBJ1-5	ASSYSRTGNIAQPQH
11	TRBV6-6	TRBJ1-5	ASSDFEGTAKH
13	TRBV15	TRBJ1-5	ATSRGDTSNQPQH
11	TRBV18	TRBJ1-2	ASSRMTGNGYT
13	TRBV9	TRBJ2-3	ASSVGLAGRDTQY
11	TRBV7-6	TRBJ2-7	ASSLLAFREQY
11	TRBV19	TRBJ1-2	ASRGDRPYGYT
10	TRBV28	TRBJ1-1	ASSLGQRVAF
12	TRBV9	TRBJ2-3	ASGGGTGTNTQY
13	TRBV19	TRBJ2-7	ASSMTVQGNDEQY
11	TRBV5-1	TRBJ2-5	ASSFGTEETQY
13	TRBV7-9	TRBJ1-4	ASSLASGINEKLF
12	TRBV19	TRBJ1-2	ASTRDSQNYGYT
13	TRBV6-5	TRBJ1-3	ASRKTGRSGNTIY
16	TRBV27	TRBJ2-2	ASSLSWPGQGATGELF
15	TRBV7-9	TRBJ2-1	ASSLAGTSGRRGEQF
10	TRBV6-2/TRBV6-3	TRBJ1-1	ASSYPPVEAF
14	TRBV24-1	TRBJ2-1	ATSDPGTSGLNEQF
11	TRBV12-3/TRBV12-4	TRBJ1-2	ASSTRQGYGYT
12	TRBV19	TRBJ1-6	ASRPTGDNSPLH
11	TRBV6-6	TRBJ1-1	ASSYREVTEAF
15	TRBV19	TRBJ2-1	ASSSRSRQGSGNEQF
12	TRBV2	TRBJ1-6	ASSLQGTNSPLH
13	TRBV28	TRBJ2-7	ASSLWQGGRYEQY
11	TRBV9	TRBJ1-2	ASSRTGPRDYT